This T cell receptor (beta chain) was sequenced during a study of T-cell reconstitution after alpha-beta-depleted transplantation in children (dated by TCRdb to the mid-2010s). For context, the study as a whole: The study quantitatively tracked T-cell immune reconstitution after TCRalphabeta/CD19-depleted allogeneic hematopoietic cell transplantation in children using TCR repertoire profiling.

As for this clonotype: Its antigen has not been determined. Base qualities were left out, and no much larger clone turns up one base away.

The germline ends are 14 bases apart after V is trimmed by 5 bases and J by 9 bases. The CDR3 runs 13 residues from the cysteine to the phenylalanine. Only CDR3 DNA is held: 39 bases, read in frame from base 1. Libraries were made using PCR. Reads for this sample came from an Illumina HiSeq 2500. TCR library preparation used molecular barcoding, with unique molecular identifiers applied to normalize quantification of the TCRbeta repertoire. Using fastp trimming at Q25 and MiXCR clonotype assembly, TCRdb reanalyzed the public sequencing data and kept in-frame beta chains. Rows are unified per CDR3 protein, each entry keeping the most common DNA and genes. In all, the sample holds approximately 400,000 distinct CDR3 sequences, and roughly a tenth of those were seen once. Approximately 5% of the sample is taken by the ten largest.

This sequence uses TRBV12-3 or TRBV12-4 and TRBJ2-4, and TRBD1 may be the D gene, going by 6 matching bases. Sequencing was performed on PBMCs from the stem cell graft donor, taken from the stem cell graft. This clonotype was sampled from a human donor who donated a stem cell graft to a child with acute myeloid leukemia. The sequence in DNA is TGTGCCAGCAGTGGTACACAGGGTGGCATTCAGTACTTC. Translated, this is CASSGTQGGIQYF.